The source of this T cell receptor (beta chain) is a study of OX40 agonist ivuxolimab in advanced cancers. About the full investigation: Ivuxolimab, which targeted the costimulatory receptor OX40 (CD134), was an agonistic, fully human IgG2 monoclonal antibody. Intravenous ivuxolimab was administered to patients every 2 weeks at six dose levels: 0.01, 0.1, 0.3, 1.5, 3 and 10 mg/kg. Among the roughly 54 dose-escalation patients, some 20 had hepatocellular carcinoma, approximately 15 melanoma, 9 renal cell carcinoma and 9 head and neck cancer. In the dose-escalation cohort, more than 75% of patients were male, and the mean age was approximately 60 years, with a range of about 23 to 90. Patients were allowed to have had prior anti-PD-1, anti-PD-L1 or anti-CTLA-4 therapy, and approximately 40% of the dose-escalation patients had been treated with checkpoint inhibitors. Partial responses were achieved by three dose-escalation patients, of whom one had hepatocellular carcinoma and two had cutaneous melanoma. The purpose of peripheral TCRbeta sequencing was to test whether ivuxolimab changed TCR sequence diversity and led to clonal T-cell expansion. The paper reports the monotherapy dose-escalation portion (N of about 47 patients) of the phase I ivuxolimab trial.

The sample holds one count of this clone. Its antigen is currently not known. No clone much larger than this one lies a single base away; base qualities are absent. Patients with a history of autoimmune disease or receiving systemic immunosuppression were excluded from the trial. Peripheral blood for TCR sequencing was collected from all dose cohorts at baseline, on cycle 4 day 1, and on cycle 7 day 1. The samples were taken from a phase I, first-in-human, multicenter, open-label dose-escalation trial of ivuxolimab. Adults with locally advanced or metastatic melanoma, renal cell carcinoma, hepatocellular carcinoma or head and neck squamous cell carcinoma were enrolled in the trial. Before TCR sequencing, CD4+ T cells and CD8+ T cells from peripheral blood were sorted into separate populations. The CDR3 measures 16 amino acids from cysteine to phenylalanine. The CDR3 DNA has 48 bases and is translated from base 1. The CDR1 and CDR2 encoded by the germline V gene (reference sequence) are LNHDA and SQIVND. V is pared back by 3 bases and J by 5 bases, with 19 bases lying between the germline termini.

Genomic DNA was isolated from the sorted cells so that the TCRbeta CDR3 region could be sequenced. The immunoSEQ Assay was used for sequencing of TCRbeta CDR3 regions. TCRdb re-hosts the immuneACCESS table, in-frame sequences only. Its copies lack some clones; in the studies checked, an unresolved V gene accounts for under half of them, and the cause for the rest is not known. The sample records about 55,000 clones, more than 75% of which are singletons. Approximately 11% of the sample lies in the top ten. Overall study outcomes, separate from this receptor: Low levels of normalized T-cell clonal expansion were also seen in some patients who did not respond. The antigen specificity of the peripheral T cells that underwent clonal expansion was not determined. After ivuxolimab, expanded clones were on average more numerous among CD8+ T cells than among CD4+ T cells. Partial responders in the 0.1-3.0 mg/kg groups had among the lowest normalized peripheral clonal expansion, especially among CD8+ T cells. Clonal expansion of both CD4+ and CD8+ blood T cells was observed from baseline to week 6 at doses 0.1 to 3.0 mg/kg.

The chain uses TRBV19 and TRBJ1-1; TRBD1 might be the D gene, on 5 matching bases. The source of this sequence is an adult with an advanced solid tumor such as melanoma, head and neck, liver or kidney cancer. Here the sequenced sample was CD4+ or CD8+ T cells sorted from blood, taken in a trial of the OX40 agonist ivuxolimab. The CDR3 here reads CASSIDWGVAGTEAFF. The nucleotide sequence is given as TGTGCCAGTAGTATTGATTGGGGGGTAGCAGGAACTGAAGCTTTCTTT. Extended through the reference TRBV19 and TRBJ1-1 proteins, this CDR3 yields the full variable domain: DGGITQSPKYLFRKEGQNVTLSCEQNLNHDAMYWYRQDPGQGLRLIYYSQIVNDFQKGDIAEGYSVSREKKESFPLTVTSAQKNPTAFYLCASSIDWGVAGTEAFFGQGTRLTVV.